A selection of T cell receptor beta chains follows, all from one sample in a study of identical twins. TCRdb recomputed calls from the 5' RACE reads with MiXCR, one row per CDR3 protein. The table shows 430,000 or so distinct CDR3 sequences, with more than 20% occurring only once. The same sample was also used in a study of T cells expressing NK-cell markers.

Sample: CD4+ T cells sorted from blood. The receptors were sampled from a woman under 30 in good health. Both conserved end residues are part of each CDR3. D genes are given only for firm matches. The size entry is marked missing in some rows and otherwise reads once, few, many or a size class.

J gene,clone size,D gene,V gene,CDR3 DNA,CDR3 protein
TRBJ2-1,.,.,TRBV5-6,TGTGCCAGCAGCTTGTCACTAGCCGGTGAGCAGTTCTTC,CASSLSLAGEQFF
TRBJ2-3,.,TRBD2,TRBV6-1,TGTGCCAGCAGCTGGGGCAGCGGGAGGGGTGGGACGCAGTATTTT,CASSWGSGRGGTQYF
TRBJ1-4,few,.,TRBV7-6,TGTGCCAGCAGAAGAGGGGCGCTGAGTAATGAAAAACTGTTTTTT,CASRRGALSNEKLFF
TRBJ2-7,.,.,TRBV10-3,TGTGCCATCTCTTTGCGCGCGGAAGGTTCATCCTACGAGCAGTACTTC,CAISLRAEGSSYEQYF
TRBJ2-2,many,.,TRBV5-1,TGTGCCAGCTCCCTGGGACCGAACACCGGGGAGCTGTTTTTT,CASSLGPNTGELFF
TRBJ2-5,.,.,TRBV7-7,TGTGCTAGCAGCTTCCGGACGGATGAGCAAGAGACCCAGTACTTC,CASSFRTDEQETQYF
TRBJ2-3,once,TRBD1,TRBV20-1,TGCAGTGCTAGAGCCCTTAGAGGGGGCCACACAGATACGCAGTATTTT,CSARALRGGHTDTQYF
TRBJ2-3,.,TRBD2,TRBV3-1,TGTGCCAGCAGCCCGACTAGCGGGAGGTCGCATTTT,CASSPTSGRSHF
TRBJ2-4,few,.,TRBV5-1,TGCGCCAGCAGCTTGGGCAGGACGTTAGCCAAAAACATTCAGTACTTC,CASSLGRTLAKNIQYF
TRBJ2-7,.,.,TRBV5-4,TGTGCCAGCAGCCGGGCAGGCCTAAGCTCCTACGAGCAGTACTTC,CASSRAGLSSYEQYF
TRBJ1-1,few,TRBD1,TRBV7-9,TGTGCCAGCAGCGGTGGACAGGGCTCTGAAGCTTTCTTT,CASSGGQGSEAFF
TRBJ2-2,.,.,TRBV7-9,TGTGCCAGCAGCCGAACCTCTAACGCGAACACCGGGGAGCTGTTTTTT,CASSRTSNANTGELFF
TRBJ2-5,.,TRBD1,TRBV5-1,TGCGCCAGCAGTAGCAGGGGGACCCAAGAGACCCAGTACTTC,CASSSRGTQETQYF
TRBJ2-1,once,TRBD2,TRBV6-6,TGTGCCACCCGGACTAGCTTCTACAATGAGCAGTTCTTC,CATRTSFYNEQFF
TRBJ2-2,.,.,TRBV7-9,TGTGCCAGCAGCTTCTTTCGGGACACCGGGGAGCTGTTTTTT,CASSFFRDTGELFF
TRBJ2-1,few,TRBD2,TRBV28,TGTGCCAGCAGAACGCGACTAGCGGGAGTCTATGAGCAGTTCTTC,CASRTRLAGVYEQFF
TRBJ2-1,.,TRBD2,TRBV27,TGTGCCAGCAGCAGAGGCTCACTAGCGACGCAGTTCTTC,CASSRGSLATQFF